One and the same sample provided the 25 T cell receptor beta chains below, sequenced in a study of shared clonotypes between healthy human individuals. Only CD45RO-negative cells positively selected for CCR7 counted as naive CD8 cells, so terminally differentiated effector memory CD45RA+ cells were excluded. Some clones are missing from TCRdb's copy, which holds only in-frame ones; the method was immunoSEQ multiplex PCR. The sample holds under 2,000,000 clones, just under 95% seen once. Sequencing was carried out using naive CD8+ T cells sorted from blood. The receptors come from a man younger than 30 in good health.

The V and J genes are TRBV4-1 and TRBJ2-3; D not certain. V dropped 0 bases and J dropped 10 bases, with 14 bases sitting between them. The CDR3 is 14 residues long. The germline V gene encodes CDR1 MGHRA and CDR2 YSYEKL. CDR3 sequence (DNA): TGCGCCAGCAGCCAAGAGTTGGGAATCCGTGCGCAGTATTTT. Amino acids: CASSQELGIRAQYF.

The V gene is TRBV2, the J gene TRBJ1-3; unclear D gene. The germline V gene encodes CDR1 SNHLY and CDR2 FYNNEI. Deletions cut 8 bases from V and 0 bases from J, with 17 bases between. This CDR3 has 16 amino acids. CDR3 sequence (DNA): TGTGCCAGCGGACCTTATTACGGGTTCTCTGGAAACACCATATATTTT. This gives the protein CASGPYYGFSGNTIYF.

The rearrangement uses TRBV7-9 and TRBJ2-1; D is uncertain. The germline V gene has CDR1 SEHNR and CDR2 FQNEAQ (reference sequence). This CDR3 has 16 amino acids. V lost 2 bases and J lost 0, with 11 bases in between. The DNA of the CDR3 is TGTGCCAGCAGCTTAATCGCGTCGAGCTCCTACAATGAGCAGTTCTTC. Its protein product is CASSLIASSSYNEQFF.

This chain links TRBV4-1 with TRBJ1-2; D perhaps matches TRBD1 (5 bases). Trimming took off 6 bases at V and 0 bases at J, with 14 bases between the two ends. The CDR3 extends over 15 amino acids. Germline V gene data show CDR1 as MGHRA and CDR2 as YSYEKL. The CDR3 nucleotides are TGCGCCAGCAGTGAACGGGACGGCGCTAACTATGGCTACACCTTC. Its translation: CASSERDGANYGYTF.

The rearrangement links TRBV7-9 to TRBJ2-1; D perhaps matches TRBD2 (6 bases). CDR3 length equals 15 residues. From germline, CDR1 is SEHNR and CDR2 FQNEAQ (reference sequence). V shed 5 bases and J shed 8 bases, with 19 bases lying between them. As DNA, the CDR3 is TGTGCCAGCAGCCGGGTCCAGGATGCGGGGTATGAGCAGTTCTTC. Translation gives CASSRVQDAGYEQFF. The full variable domain, its missing parts supplied by reference TRBV7-9 and TRBJ2-1, is DTGVSQNPRHKITKRGQNVTFRCDPISEHNRLYWYRQTLGQGPEFLTYFQNEAQLEKSRLLSDRFSAERPKGSFSTLEIQRTEQGDSAMYLCASSRVQDAGYEQFFGPGTRLTVL.

The CDR3 is CASSQGLAGGPGTGELFF. The CDR3 DNA reads TGTGCCAGCAGCCAGGGACTAGCGGGAGGGCCTGGCACCGGGGAGCTGTTTTTT. V usage is TRBV7-2 and J usage is TRBJ2-2; the match to TRBD2 covers 16 bases. This CDR3 spans 18 amino acids. V lost 5 bases to trimming and J lost 4 bases; unmatched junction nucleotides: 7. Germline CDR1 is SGHTA and CDR2 is FQGNSA. The full variable domain, with the rest looked up from reference TRBV7-2 and TRBJ2-2, is GAGVSQSPSNKVTEKGKDVELRCDPISGHTALYWYRQSLGQGLEFLIYFQGNSAPDKSGLPSDRFSAERTGGSVSTLTIQRTQQEDSAVYLCASSQGLAGGPGTGELFFGEGSRLTVL.

The chain employs TRBV5-1 and TRBJ1-3, with a weak D call TRBD1 (5 bases). This CDR3 is 13 amino acids long. V gave up 0 bases and J gave up 8 bases, with 9 bases separating them. CDR1 and CDR2 (germline): SGHRS, YFSETQ. The CDR3 loop reads CASSLAGGDTIYF. DNA for the CDR3: TGCGCCAGCAGCTTGGCCGGGGGGGACACCATATATTTT.

The rearrangement joins TRBV9 to TRBJ2-1, with a tentative D call TRBD2 (5 bases). The CDR3 is 16 amino acids. V gave up 2 bases and J gave up 0 bases, with 12 bases separating them. CDR1 SGDLS and CDR2 YYNGEE come from the germline V gene. For the CDR3, the DNA is TGTGCCAGCAGCGTTTCGGGAATAGGCTCCTACAATGAGCAGTTCTTC. This translates into CASSVSGIGSYNEQFF.

V gene TRBV18 combines with J gene TRBJ2-1, with D unresolved. Germline values: CDR1 KGHSH, CDR2 LQKENI. The CDR3 has 13 amino acids. V gave up 5 bases and J gave up 7 bases, with 12 bases separating them. The CDR3: CASSFMDGNEQFF. DNA for the CDR3: TGTGCCAGCTCATTTATGGACGGAAATGAGCAGTTCTTC.

V is TRBV6-6 and J is TRBJ2-7; D possibly uses TRBD1 or TRBD2 (5 bases each). CDR3 length equals 11 residues. V lost 6 bases and J 4 bases, leaving 7 bases between the germline ends. The V gene's germline CDR1 is MNHNY and CDR2 SVGAGI (reference sequence). The chain's CDR3 is CASSEGYEQYF. For the CDR3, the DNA is TGTGCCAGCAGCGAGGGGTACGAGCAGTACTTC.

Details on this clone: Relative to the germline gene, one junction end is altered; a read error may explain this. J is TRBJ2-5 and V is TRBV7-7; a weak D match, TRBD1 (6 bases). Germline lookup yields CDR1 SSHAT and CDR2 FNYEAQ (reference sequence). This CDR3 spans 13 amino acids. CDR3 residues: CASSLDSQETQYF. DNA for the CDR3: TGTGCTAGCAGCTTGGACAGCCAAGAGACCCAGTACTTC. Complete variable domain (other parts from reference TRBV7-7 and TRBJ2-5): GAGVSQSPRYKVTKRGQDVTLRCDPISSHATLYWYQQALGQGPEFLTYFNYEAQPDKSGLPSDRFSAERPEGSISTLTIQRTEQRDSAMYRCASSLDSQETQYFGPGTRLLVL.

This clone was picked up a small number of times. The V gene is TRBV4-1, the J gene TRBJ1-2; 10 positions match TRBD1. V lost 4 bases and J lost 4; bases outside the gene matches: 6. In germline, CDR1 is MGHRA, CDR2 YSYEKL. The CDR3 covers 15 residues. The CDR3 DNA sequence: TGCGCCAGCAGCCCGGGACAGGGGAGCGGCTATGGCTACACCTTC. Protein: CASSPGQGSGYGYTF.

The rearrangement links TRBV13 to TRBJ2-2, with D possibly TRBD2 on 5 matching bases. The CDR3 spans 15 residues. V was trimmed by 2 bases and J by 3 bases, leaving 10 bases between them. The V gene's germline CDR1 is PRHDT and CDR2 FYEKMQ (reference sequence). The CDR3 nucleotides are TGTGCCAGCAGCTTACGGGGATTGGACACCGGGGAGCTGTTTTTT. Translated: CASSLRGLDTGELFF.

The V and J genes are TRBV27 and TRBJ2-1, with 7 bases that match TRBD2. CDR1 and CDR2 (germline): MNHEY, SMNVEV (reference sequence). J was trimmed by 3 bases and V by 4 bases; bases with no gene match: 6. CDR3 size: 15 residues. CDR3 bases: TGTGCCAGCAGTTCGCGACTAGCTGACTACAATGAGCAGTTCTTC. Translating gives CASSSRLADYNEQFF.

V usage is TRBV18 and J usage is TRBJ2-7, with a weak D call TRBD2 (5 bases). Trimming shortened V by 2 bases and J by 0 bases, and 11 bases separated the two germline ends. The CDR3 contains 15 residues. Germline loops: CDR1 KGHSH, CDR2 LQKENI. In DNA form, the CDR3 reads TGTGCCAGCTCACCAAGGGCAGAGGGCTCCTACGAGCAGTACTTC. Its protein is CASSPRAEGSYEQYF.

The V and J genes are TRBV7-9 and TRBJ2-7, with D perhaps matching TRBD1 (5 bases). V dropped 1 base and J dropped 0 bases, with 13 bases sitting between them. Germline V CDR1 and CDR2: SEHNR, FQNEAQ (reference sequence). The CDR3 runs to 16 residues. Here the CDR3 DNA reads TGTGCCAGCAGCTTAGAAGTGGACATGAGCTCCTACGAGCAGTACTTC. Protein sequence: CASSLEVDMSSYEQYF.

The chain carries TRBV13 and TRBJ2-7; the D gene is possibly TRBD1 (5 bases). CDR1 PRHDT and CDR2 FYEKMQ come from the germline V gene (reference sequence). Trimming took off 0 bases at V and 4 bases at J, with 22 bases between the two ends. The CDR3 is 18 amino acids. The CDR3 DNA is TGTGCCAGCAGCTTAGGCTTTGACAGTTCCCCCCGTGCGTACGAGCAGTACTTC. Translating it yields CASSLGFDSSPRAYEQYF.

This chain connects TRBV7-9 to TRBJ2-7; tentative D call: TRBD1 (6 bases). The length of the CDR3 is 15 residues. Deletions cut 1 base from V and 2 bases from J, with 12 bases between. CDR1 and CDR2 (germline): SEHNR, FQNEAQ (reference sequence). The CDR3, as DNA: TGTGCCAGCAGCTTAGACAGGGTGAAACCCTACGAGCAGTACTTC. This codes for CASSLDRVKPYEQYF.

This clone was seen more than once but under ten times. V and J are TRBV7-9 and TRBJ1-4, with D possibly TRBD1 on 6 matching bases. V was pared by 4 bases and J by 2 bases, with 14 bases between. CDR1 is SEHNR and CDR2 is FQNEAQ in the germline V gene (reference sequence). The CDR3 consists of 16 residues. CDR3 residues: CASSSTWGATNEKLFF. The CDR3 DNA is TGTGCCAGCAGCTCTACCTGGGGGGCGACTAATGAAAAACTGTTTTTT.

CDR3 coding DNA: TGTGCTAGTGGTTGGACCGGACTAGCGGGAGATACCACAGATACGCAGTATTTT. This gives the protein CASGWTGLAGDTTDTQYF. This chain uses TRBV12-5 with TRBJ2-3; 13 bases fit TRBD2. This CDR3 is 18 amino acids long. Germline V gives CDR1 LGHNT, CDR2 FRNRAP. The V segment lost 4 bases and the J segment 2 bases; nucleotides outside the gene matches: 9.

This chain joins TRBV9 and TRBJ1-1, with D unclear. This CDR3 spans 13 amino acids. V was clipped by 3 bases and J by 7 bases, with 13 bases between them. Germline assignment: CDR1 SGDLS and CDR2 YYNGEE. CDR3 nucleotide sequence: TGTGCCAGCAGCGATGGAGGGATGAGTGAAGCTTTCTTT. It is translated as CASSDGGMSEAFF.

This clone came up once. V and J are TRBV5-6 and TRBJ2-7; D may be TRBD1 or TRBD2 (5 bases each). Trimming cost V 5 bases and J 3 bases, with 12 bases left between them. The CDR3 contains 13 residues. CDR1 is SGHDT, CDR2 YYEEEE, per germline. The CDR3 sequence is CASSPRGYYEQYF. DNA of the CDR3: TGTGCCAGCAGTCCCCGGGGCTACTACGAGCAGTACTTC.

The V call is TRBV4-3, the J call TRBJ2-6; D is undetermined. This CDR3 spans 19 amino acids. V was shortened by 0 bases and J by 0 bases, with 15 bases between the two germline ends. Germline CDR1 reads LGHNA; CDR2 reads YSLEER. DNA for the CDR3: TGCGCCAGCAGCCAAGATTTTGCGTTCAAAGACTCTGGGGCCAACGTCCTGACTTTC. Translated: CASSQDFAFKDSGANVLTF.

The V call is TRBV4-1, the J call TRBJ1-1; 8 positions agree with TRBD1. CDR3 length equals 18 residues. With 0 bases clipped from V and 0 bases from J, the junction kept 9 bases outside the gene matches. Germline V gene data show CDR1 as MGHRA and CDR2 as YSYEKL. The DNA of the CDR3 is TGCGCCAGCAGCCAAGAAGACAGGGGTCCTAATCTGAACACTGAAGCTTTCTTT. It specifies CASSQEDRGPNLNTEAFF.

V usage is TRBV7-3 and J usage is TRBJ2-1, with D possibly matching TRBD1 (6 bases). CDR3 length equals 15 residues. From germline, CDR1 is SGHTA and CDR2 FQGTGA. The V and J ends lost 0 bases and 0 bases respectively, with 6 bases between them. CDR3 nucleotides: TGTGCCAGCAGCTTAACACAGGGCTCCTACAATGAGCAGTTCTTC. Amino acids: CASSLTQGSYNEQFF.